This TCR beta chain stems from a study of control samples from healthy donors and cancer patients. CDR3 length equals 13 residues. CDR1 GTSNPN and CDR2 SVGIG come from the germline V gene (reference sequence). Between the trimmed V and J ends, which lost 7 bases and 2 bases, there was a span of 13 bases. Assay: immunoSEQ multiplex PCR; the TCRdb copy retains only in-frame clones and omits some. The sample yields some 89,000 clones, about 89% seen once. Sequences were obtained from blood. The sequence was collected from a man aged 30 to 45 in good health. The genes are TRBV30 and TRBJ2-3; no clear D gene. CDR3 nucleotides: TGTGCCTCCTCCCTCCTATTCACAGATACGCAGTATTTT. It encodes CASSLLFTDTQYF.